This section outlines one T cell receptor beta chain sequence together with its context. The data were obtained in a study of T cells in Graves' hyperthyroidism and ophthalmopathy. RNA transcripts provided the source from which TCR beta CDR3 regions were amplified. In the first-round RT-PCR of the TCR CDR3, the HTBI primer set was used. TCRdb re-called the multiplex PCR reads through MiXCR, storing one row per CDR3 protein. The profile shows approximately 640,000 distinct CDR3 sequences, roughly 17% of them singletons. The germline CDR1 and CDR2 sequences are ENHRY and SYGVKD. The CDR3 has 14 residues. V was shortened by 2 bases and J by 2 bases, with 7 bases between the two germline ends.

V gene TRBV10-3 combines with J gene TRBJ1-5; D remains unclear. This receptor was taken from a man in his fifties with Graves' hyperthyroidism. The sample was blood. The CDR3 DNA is TGTGCCATCAGTGAGGGAGCCGGCAATCAGCCCCAGCATTTT. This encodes CAISEGAGNQPQHF.